This T cell receptor (beta chain) was obtained from a study of shared clonotypes between healthy human individuals. Across the whole study: Donor composition was a couple of women and three men, aged 18 to 49. Study-level findings and limits: Four donors showed sharing of approximately 5% of naive CD4 clonotypes. Depth was large, yet rarefaction showed that sorted-subset sequencing was incomplete.

On this clone: What it binds is unknown.

Splitting the CD4+ cells yielded a CD45RA+ naive subset and a CD45RA-negative memory subset. Profiled with immunoSEQ multiplex PCR; TCRdb holds only in-frame clones, not every one. The table lists 2 million to 3 million clones, more than 80% of them singletons, with over 0.12% in the top ten. The V gene lost 4 bases and the J gene lost 4 bases, with 10 bases spanning the gap. The CDR3 totals 13 residues. Germline loops: CDR1 WSHSY, CDR2 SAAADI. Material: naive CD4+ T cells sorted from blood. As for subset: CD45RA+ positively selected. The chain has TRBV10-2 and TRBJ1-2; no clear D. The receptor was derived from a man aged 18 to 30 in good health. The CDR3 DNA is TGCGCCAGCAGTGTGGGCAGGCCCTATGGCTACACCTTC. Encoded protein: CASSVGRPYGYTF.